Sequencing of this T cell receptor beta chain was carried out in a study of vaccination and CD4 T cells after COVID-19. As for treatment: approximately 9-day PBMC culture with coronavirus spike peptide pools or control peptides (ViraFEST assay). After expanding antigen-specific T cells with peptide pools, ViraFEST sequenced their TCRs. Cultured CD4+ T cell DNA was sequenced using the Oncomine TCR Beta short-read assay. TCRdb analysed the PCR reads with MiXCR anew, one entry per CDR3 protein. Among just over 20,000 distinct CDR3 sequences listed, less than 55% were seen once. As regards this clonotype: Its antigen is unidentified.

The V end was cut by 5 bases, the J end by 4 bases, with 16 bases between. This CDR3 is 15 amino acids long. Germline values: CDR1 SGHTA, CDR2 FQGNSA. The receptor's source is a human donor who had recovered from COVID-19. This specimen was CD4+ T cells from blood, cultured in vitro, taken after SARS-CoV-2 vaccination. The rearrangement links TRBV7-2 to TRBJ2-3; maybe TRBD1 (7 bases). The CDR3 here is CASSTRQGGADTQYF. The DNA of the CDR3 is TGTGCCAGCAGCACGCGACAGGGAGGCGCAGATACGCAGTATTTT.